The 17 T cell receptor beta chains below were found in one sample sequenced in a study of blood T cell repertoires in COVID-19. Measured with immunoSEQ multiplex PCR; TCRdb has only the in-frame clones, and not every one. The table has over 100,000 clones, about 78% seen once. Material: peripheral blood. These receptors all come from a human donor in a cohort sampled during active or convalescent COVID-19.

J is TRBJ2-5 and V is TRBV29-1, with 8 bases identical to TRBD2. This CDR3 region has 18 residues. J gave up 5 bases and V 7 bases, and 24 bases lay outside the gene matches. Germline CDR1 and CDR2: SQVTM and ANQGSEA. This chain's CDR3 is CSAARGVGAGALRETQYF. CDR3 bases: TGCAGCGCTGCACGGGGCGTTGGAGCGGGGGCCCTCAGGGAGACCCAGTACTTC.

The rearrangement joins TRBV12-3 or TRBV12-4 to TRBJ2-7; D unclear. Deletions cut 5 bases from V and 3 bases from J, with 8 bases between. This CDR3 has 12 amino acids. CDR3 residues: CASSPSYYEQYF. The CDR3, as DNA: TGTGCCAGCAGTCCTTCTTACTACGAGCAGTACTTC.

This CDR3 reads CASSLEYNSPLHF. Here the CDR3 DNA reads TGTGCCAGCAGCTTGGAGTATAATTCACCCCTCCACTTT. This sequence joins TRBV11-3 and TRBJ1-6; D uncertain. Germline V gene sequence: CDR1 SGHNT, CDR2 YENEEA. CDR3 length: 13 residues. V lost 3 bases and J lost 4, with 4 bases in between.

V gene TRBV30 combines with J gene TRBJ1-2, with 8 bases aligning to TRBD1. The CDR3 loop spans 12 amino acids. Losses at the gene ends were 1 base for V and 7 bases for J; bases not matched to a gene: 2. CDR1 GTSNPN and CDR2 SVGIG come from the germline V gene (reference sequence). Here the CDR3 DNA reads TGTGCCTGGAGTGCAGGGGGCTCTGGCTACACCTTC. Its translation is CAWSAGGSGYTF.

This clone was counted a single time. The chain has TRBV30 and TRBJ1-2; D is uncertain. This CDR3 spans 14 amino acids. Germline assignment: CDR1 GTSNPN and CDR2 SVGIG (reference sequence). V lost 5 bases, J lost 3 bases, and 16 bases lay in between. CDR3 protein: CAWFFGENHYGYTF. The CDR3 region has the DNA TGTGCCTGGTTTTTCGGGGAAAATCACTATGGCTACACCTTC.

This clone appeared once. The chain joins TRBV9 to TRBJ2-1, with D unresolved. The CDR3 covers 14 residues. Deletions cut 0 bases from V and 3 bases from J, with 7 bases between. CDR1 is SGDLS, CDR2 YYNGEE, per germline. CDR3 residues: CASSVGVDYNEQFF. CDR3 bases: TGTGCCAGCAGCGTAGGTGTAGACTACAATGAGCAGTTCTTC.

The rearrangement uses TRBV18 and TRBJ2-7; 9 nucleotides line up with TRBD1. Germline V lookup: CDR1 KGHSH, CDR2 LQKENI. The CDR3 runs to 18 residues. J gave up 0 bases and V 3 bases, and 12 bases lay outside the gene matches. CDR3: CASSPSGTGFHSSYEQYF. Here the CDR3 DNA reads TGTGCCAGCTCACCTTCCGGGACAGGGTTTCATAGCTCCTACGAGCAGTACTTC.

The chain couples TRBV24-1 to TRBJ2-1, with 7 bases lining up with TRBD2. Germline CDR1 reads KGHDR; CDR2 reads SFDVKD. There are 15 residues in the CDR3. J gave up 9 bases and V 5 bases, and 12 bases lay outside the gene matches. The CDR3 DNA reads TGTGCCACCAGTGGGGGACTACCAGAGCGGGGTGAGCAGTTCTTC. Translating gives CATSGGLPERGEQFF.

This chain uses TRBV18 with TRBJ2-3, with 8 bases fitting TRBD2. This CDR3 is built from 16 residues. From germline, CDR1 is KGHSH and CDR2 LQKENI. The junction had 6 bases not matched to a gene; V was cut back by 1 base and J by 3 bases. CDR3 nucleotide sequence: TGTGCCAGCTCACCACGCTTAGCGGGGATTACAGATACGCAGTATTTT. Protein sequence: CASSPRLAGITDTQYF.

This chain's CDR3 is CASSLAWGNWDRRTYEQYF. The CDR3 DNA reads TGTGCCAGCAGCTTGGCTTGGGGTAATTGGGACAGGAGGACCTACGAGCAGTACTTC. The chain employs TRBV5-6 and TRBJ2-7; TRBD1 matches 8 bases. The CDR3 is made up of 19 amino acids. Per germline, CDR1 SGHDT and CDR2 YYEEEE. With 0 bases clipped from V and 2 bases from J, the junction kept 16 bases outside the gene matches.

V usage is TRBV7-2 and J usage is TRBJ2-1; D not resolved. Per the germline V gene, CDR1 is SGHTA and CDR2 is FQGNSA. Trimming cost V 5 bases and J 1 base, with 6 bases left between them. This CDR3 is 13 amino acids long. This chain's CDR3 is CASSAQSYNEQFF. The CDR3 nucleotides read TGTGCCAGCAGCGCCCAGTCCTACAATGAGCAGTTCTTC.

V is TRBV28 and J is TRBJ2-7, with 9 nucleotides matching TRBD2. The CDR3 consists of 15 residues. Germline V gene lookup returns CDR1 MDHEN and CDR2 SYDVKM. V shed 6 bases, J shed 7 bases, and the junction held 13 bases outside the gene matches. This CDR3 reads CASSPGTSRLREQYF. The CDR3 nucleotides read TGTGCCAGCAGCCCTGGGACTAGCAGGCTCCGGGAGCAGTACTTC.

The gene calls are TRBV6-2 or TRBV6-3 and TRBJ2-5; D is unresolved. The ends were cut back, 2 bases at V and 5 bases at J, with 18 bases in the middle. The CDR3 totals 16 residues. Per the germline V gene, CDR1 is MNHEY and CDR2 is SVGEGT. The CDR3 nucleotides are TGTGCCAGCAGTTACGCGTCGGGTCTGGTGAGGGAGACCCAGTACTTC. Protein: CASSYASGLVRETQYF.

The chain carries TRBV5-6 and TRBJ1-2; TRBD1 might be the D (5 bases). Between the trimmed V and J ends, which lost 1 base and 2 bases, there was a span of 9 bases. The CDR3 has 14 residues. Germline V CDR1 and CDR2: SGHDT, YYEEEE. The chain's CDR3 is CASSLLPGNYGYTF. The CDR3 DNA follows: TGTGCCAGCAGCTTGTTGCCAGGGAACTATGGCTACACCTTC.

J is TRBJ2-2 and V is TRBV5-1; the D is unclear. Germline V gene data show CDR1 as SGHRS and CDR2 as YFSETQ. This CDR3 comprises 13 residues. The V and J ends lost 4 bases and 5 bases respectively, with 9 bases between them. DNA for the CDR3: TGCGCCAGCAGCCCGCAGGTAACCGGGGAGCTGTTTTTT. Its translation: CASSPQVTGELFF. The full variable domain, completed using reference TRBV5-1 and TRBJ2-2, is KAGVTQTPRYLIKTRGQQVTLSCSPISGHRSVSWYQQTPGQGLQFLFEYFSETQRNKGNFPGRFSGRQFSNSRSEMNVSTLELGDSALYLCASSPQVTGELFFGEGSRLTVL.

This chain links TRBV29-1 with TRBJ2-5; TRBD2 agrees at 10 bases. Looked up from germline, CDR1 is SQVTM and CDR2 is ANQGSEA. The CDR3 extends over 15 amino acids. The junction had 10 bases not matched to a gene; V was cut back by 4 bases and J by 5 bases. Here the CDR3 DNA reads TGCAGCGTTGCTGTTTCTAGCGGGAGCGGGGAGACCCAGTACTTC. It translates to CSVAVSSGSGETQYF.

V gene TRBV7-2 combines with J gene TRBJ2-5, with a possible D match to TRBD1 (5 bases). The germline V gene has CDR1 SGHTA and CDR2 FQGNSA. The CDR3 runs 14 residues. V was pared by 5 bases and J by 3 bases, with 13 bases between. CDR3 region: CASSQGRPEETQYF. CDR3 DNA: TGTGCCAGCAGCCAGGGTCGGCCCGAAGAGACCCAGTACTTC.